Listed below are T cell receptor beta chains from one sample, sequenced in a study of vaccination and CD4 T cells after COVID-19. Their target antigens are unknown. TCRdb reanalysed the PCR reads using MiXCR and keeps one entry per CDR3 protein. The sample lists 9,000 to 15,000 distinct CDR3 sequences, approximately 60% seen once, with roughly 13% in the top ten. The sequenced sample consisted of CD4+ T cells from blood, cultured in vitro. These receptors were obtained from a human donor who had recovered from COVID-19. CDR3s include the opening cysteine and the closing phenylalanine or tryptophan. Fields, in order: J gene, D gene, clone size, V gene, CDR3 DNA, CDR3 protein. The D gene is left open where the match is weak. Only part of the rows carry a size: once, few, many, or a class if the clone is expanded.

J: TRBJ2-1; D: -; size: -; V: TRBV20-1; DNA: TGCAGTGCTAGATCCAGGGGCGGCGGGAACTACAATGAGCAGTTCTTC; CDR3: CSARSRGGGNYNEQFF
J: TRBJ1-5; D: -; size: -; V: TRBV6-1; DNA: TGTGCCAGCAGTCCTGGAATAGTAAAGACGCGGCGGTATCAGCCCCAGCATTTT; CDR3: CASSPGIVKTRRYQPQHF
J: TRBJ2-7; D: TRBD2; size: -; V: TRBV2; DNA: TGTGCCAGCAGTTCTCCCGGACTAGACCTCTACGAGCAGTACTTC; CDR3: CASSSPGLDLYEQYF
J: TRBJ1-1; D: -; size: -; V: TRBV20-1; DNA: TGCAGTGCGCAGACAGCTTACTTAGTAAACACTGAAGCTTTCTTT; CDR3: CSAQTAYLVNTEAFF
J: TRBJ1-2; D: TRBD1; size: few; V: TRBV19; DNA: TGTGCCAGTAGGATGAGACAGGGGATAGCCTATGGCTACACCTTC; CDR3: CASRMRQGIAYGYTF
J: TRBJ2-5; D: -; size: few; V: TRBV2; DNA: TGTGCCAGCAGTGAAATAGGAGAGACCCAGTACTTC; CDR3: CASSEIGETQYF
J: TRBJ2-6; D: TRBD1; size: few; V: TRBV5-4; DNA: TGTGCCAGCAGCCCCGGGACAGGGGGCCTCTCTGGGGCCAACGTCCTGACTTTC; CDR3: CASSPGTGGLSGANVLTF
J: TRBJ1-1; D: -; size: few; V: TRBV20-1; DNA: TGCAGTGCTGGAGCGGCGGGGGTCGGGCGCACTGAAGCTTTCTTT; CDR3: CSAGAAGVGRTEAFF
J: TRBJ2-7; D: TRBD1; size: -; V: TRBV11-1; DNA: TGTGCCAGCAGCGGACAGGGACGAGAGCAGTACTTC; CDR3: CASSGQGREQYF
J: TRBJ2-2; D: -; size: few; V: TRBV27; DNA: TGTGCCAGCAGTTTATGGGGGCGGAACACCGGGGAGCTGTTTTTT; CDR3: CASSLWGRNTGELFF
J: TRBJ2-7; D: -; size: once; V: TRBV20-1; DNA: TGCAGCGCGGGCAGGGAAAACGAGCAGTACTTC; CDR3: CSAGRENEQYF
J: TRBJ1-2; D: -; size: few; V: TRBV6-1; DNA: TGTGCCAGCAGCAAGATGAGTGATAATGGCTACACCTTC; CDR3: CASSKMSDNGYTF
J: TRBJ2-3; D: -; size: -; V: TRBV6-1; DNA: TGTGCCAGCAGGGACACCCCTCCCCTGGAGTATTTT; CDR3: CASRDTPPLEYF
J: TRBJ1-2; D: TRBD1; size: few; V: TRBV10-3; DNA: TGTGCCATCAGTGGGACAGGGGCGCCCAACTATGGCTACACCTTC; CDR3: CAISGTGAPNYGYTF
J: TRBJ2-1; D: -; size: once; V: TRBV20-1; DNA: TGCAGTGCTAGAACCGATGGGACTCTGGACAATGAGCAGTTCTTC; CDR3: CSARTDGTLDNEQFF
J: TRBJ2-3; D: TRBD2; size: -; V: TRBV25-1; DNA: TGTGCCAGCAGTGACCCAGGACTAGCGGGGGTCACAGATACGCAGTATTTT; CDR3: CASSDPGLAGVTDTQYF
J: TRBJ2-1; D: TRBD2; size: -; V: TRBV20-1; DNA: TGCAGTGCCACTCAACTCGGGACTATAACATACAATGAGCAGTTCTTC; CDR3: CSATQLGTITYNEQFF
J: TRBJ2-7; D: -; size: -; V: TRBV7-9; DNA: TGTGCCAGCAGCAGGGACACTCCCTACGAGCAGTACTTC; CDR3: CASSRDTPYEQYF
J: TRBJ2-7; D: TRBD2; size: -; V: TRBV27; DNA: TGTGCCAGCAAAGGACTAGCGGGCCCCTACGAGCAGTACTTC; CDR3: CASKGLAGPYEQYF
J: TRBJ2-7; D: -; size: once; V: TRBV20-1; DNA: TGCAGTGCTAGAGCTAGCGCCCGGGGGGAGCAGTACTTC; CDR3: CSARASARGEQYF
J: TRBJ2-1; D: -; size: -; V: TRBV20-1; DNA: TGCAGTGCTAGAGTTGGTCATGCGGGCAGGACACTAAATGAGCAGTTCTTC; CDR3: CSARVGHAGRTLNEQFF
J: TRBJ2-1; D: -; size: -; V: TRBV19; DNA: TGTGCCAGTAGTACATCCCACTCCAATTACCAGGGTTTAAAAAGGTTCTTC; CDR3: CASSTSHSNYQGLKRFF
J: TRBJ2-3; D: TRBD1; size: once; V: TRBV7-6; DNA: TGTGCCAGCAGCTCGCTTTCCGGGACAGGACCAGATACGCAGTATTTT; CDR3: CASSSLSGTGPDTQYF
J: TRBJ1-1; D: -; size: -; V: TRBV5-1; DNA: TGCGCCAGCAGTTCGGACGCTGAAGCTTTCTTT; CDR3: CASSSDAEAFF
J: TRBJ2-7; D: TRBD1; size: -; V: TRBV24-1; DNA: TGTGCCACCAGTGCCGGGACAGGGGCTGAGTTCGAGCAGTACTTC; CDR3: CATSAGTGAEFEQYF
J: TRBJ2-7; D: -; size: -; V: TRBV7-3; DNA: TGTGCCAGCAGCTTATTTCTGGGGGCTACCTACGAGCAGTACTTC; CDR3: CASSLFLGATYEQYF
J: TRBJ2-5; D: TRBD1; size: -; V: TRBV20-1; DNA: TGCAGTGGGGACAGGGGCTTAGTGGAGACCCAGTACTTC; CDR3: CSGDRGLVETQYF